This T cell receptor (beta chain) was documented in a study of cytomegalovirus exposure and HLA in healthy donors. Study observations and caveats: It emerged from a later analysis that several of the most significant clusters appeared to be linked to common viral pathogens.

By its share, this clone is medium-sized. What it recognizes is unknown. V dropped 3 bases and J dropped 1; count of bases not matched to a gene: 0. This CDR3 comprises 14 residues. Per the germline V gene, CDR1 is MRHNA and CDR2 is SNTAGT. The study ran its PCR with 60 Vbeta and 13 Jbeta primers. The table came from immunoSEQ multiplex PCR; TCRdb's copy has only in-frame clones and leaves some out. The table shows about 150,000 clones, with roughly 84% occurring only once. This receptor was obtained from a boy aged 2 to 10 in good health and CMV-seronegative. This chain uses TRBV6-4 with TRBJ2-3; TRBD2 matches at 8 bases. Source material: PBMCs. The CDR3 is CASSERGGTDTQYF. The DNA of the CDR3 is TGTGCCAGCAGTGAGCGGGGGGGCACAGATACGCAGTATTTT.